This T cell receptor (beta chain) comes out of a study of T cell clonality in common variable immunodeficiency. Overall study results and limits: Common variable immunodeficiency TCR beta sequences reportedly had fewer deletions and N-nucleotide insertions. Patient heterogeneity in the CVID cohort limited correlations between repertoire features and clinical complications. The cause of increased CVID clonality remains unclear without subpopulation sequencing.

Germline V lookup: CDR1 SGHTA, CDR2 FQGTGA. Germline trimming cut 3 bases from V and 3 bases from J; bases unmatched to any gene: 8. This CDR3 is built from 16 residues. This clone came up a few times. What it binds is not known. The read halts 3 residues ahead of the CDR3 end, with the missing end drawn from the germline J gene. Sequenced by immunoSEQ multiplex PCR; TCRdb stores in-frame clones only, minus some. Singletons are absent from the sample, which has 30,000 to 40,000 clones. The TCR originated in a human donor with common variable immunodeficiency. Sequenced input: peripheral blood mononuclear cells. The J gene is TRBJ2-3, the V gene TRBV7-3, with TRBD1 matching 8 bases. CDR3 protein: CASSLATGAGTDTQYF. Partial CDR3 DNA: TGTGCCAGCAGCTTGGCGACAGGGGCGGGGACAGATACG.